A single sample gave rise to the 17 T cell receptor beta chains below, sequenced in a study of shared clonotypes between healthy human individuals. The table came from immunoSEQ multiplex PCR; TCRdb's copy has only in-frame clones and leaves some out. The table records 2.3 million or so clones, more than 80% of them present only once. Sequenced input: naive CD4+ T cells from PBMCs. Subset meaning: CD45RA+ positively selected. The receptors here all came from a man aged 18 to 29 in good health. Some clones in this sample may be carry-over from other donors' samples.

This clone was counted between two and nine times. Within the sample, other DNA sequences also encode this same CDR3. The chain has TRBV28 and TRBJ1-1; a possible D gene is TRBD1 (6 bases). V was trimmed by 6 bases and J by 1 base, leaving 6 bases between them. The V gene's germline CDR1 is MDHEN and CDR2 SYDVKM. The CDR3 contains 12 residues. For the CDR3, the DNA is TGTGCCAGCAGGACAGGGAACACTGAAGCTTTCTTT. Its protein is CASRTGNTEAFF.

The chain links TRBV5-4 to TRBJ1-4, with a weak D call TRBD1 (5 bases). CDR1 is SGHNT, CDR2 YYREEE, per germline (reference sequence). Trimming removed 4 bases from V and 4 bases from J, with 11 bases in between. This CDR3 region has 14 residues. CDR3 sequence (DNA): TGTGCCAGCAGCCCAGGGTTCGGTAATGAAAAACTGTTTTTT. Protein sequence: CASSPGFGNEKLFF. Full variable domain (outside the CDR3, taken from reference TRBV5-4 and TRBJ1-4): ETGVTQSPTHLIKTRGQQVTLRCSSQSGHNTVSWYQQALGQGPQFIFQYYREEENGRGNFPPRFSGLQFPNYSSELNVNALELDDSALYLCASSPGFGNEKLFFGSGTQLSVL.

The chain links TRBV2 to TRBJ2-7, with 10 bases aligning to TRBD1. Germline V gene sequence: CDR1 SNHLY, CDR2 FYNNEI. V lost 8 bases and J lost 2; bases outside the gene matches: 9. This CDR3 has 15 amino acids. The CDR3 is CASCLEGTGAYEQYF. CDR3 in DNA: TGTGCCAGCTGTCTCGAGGGGACAGGGGCCTACGAGCAGTACTTC.

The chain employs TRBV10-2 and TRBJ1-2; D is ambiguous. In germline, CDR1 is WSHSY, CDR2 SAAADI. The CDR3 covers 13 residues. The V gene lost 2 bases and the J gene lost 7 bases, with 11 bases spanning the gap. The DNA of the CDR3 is TGCGCCAGCAGTGAGGGCAGTTTTGTTGGCTACACCTTC. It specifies CASSEGSFVGYTF.

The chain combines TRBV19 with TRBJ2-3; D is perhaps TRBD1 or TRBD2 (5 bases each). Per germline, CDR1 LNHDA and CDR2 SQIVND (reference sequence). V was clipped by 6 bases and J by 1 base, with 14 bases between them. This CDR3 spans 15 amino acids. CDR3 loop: CASSHKRGGTDTQYF. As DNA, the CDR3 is TGTGCCAGTAGCCATAAGAGGGGCGGCACAGATACGCAGTATTTT.

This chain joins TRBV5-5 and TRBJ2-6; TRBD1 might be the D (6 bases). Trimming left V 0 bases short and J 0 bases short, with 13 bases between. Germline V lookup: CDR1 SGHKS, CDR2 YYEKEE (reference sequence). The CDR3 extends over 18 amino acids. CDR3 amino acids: CASSLVGQLFSGANVLTF. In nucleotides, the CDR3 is TGTGCCAGCAGCTTGGTTGGACAGCTATTCTCTGGGGCCAACGTCCTGACTTTC. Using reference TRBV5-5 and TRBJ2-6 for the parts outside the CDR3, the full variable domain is DAGVTQSPTHLIKTRGQQVTLRCSPISGHKSVSWYQQVLGQGPQFIFQYYEKEERGRGNFPDRFSARQFPNYSSELNVNALLLGDSALYLCASSLVGQLFSGANVLTFGAGSRLTVL.

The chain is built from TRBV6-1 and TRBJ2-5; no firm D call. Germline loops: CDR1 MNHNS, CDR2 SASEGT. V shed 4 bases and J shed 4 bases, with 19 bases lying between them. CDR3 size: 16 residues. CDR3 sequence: CASSALLGSRRETQYF. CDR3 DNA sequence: TGTGCCAGCAGTGCCCTACTTGGTAGTAGACGAGAGACCCAGTACTTC.

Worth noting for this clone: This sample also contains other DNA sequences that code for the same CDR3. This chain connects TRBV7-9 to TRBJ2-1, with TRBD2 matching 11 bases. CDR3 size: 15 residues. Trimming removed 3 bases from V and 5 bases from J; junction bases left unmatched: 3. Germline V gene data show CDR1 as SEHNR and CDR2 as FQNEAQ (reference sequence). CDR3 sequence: CASSLGTSGHNEQFF. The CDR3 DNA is TGTGCCAGCAGCTTGGGGACTAGCGGTCACAATGAGCAGTTCTTC.

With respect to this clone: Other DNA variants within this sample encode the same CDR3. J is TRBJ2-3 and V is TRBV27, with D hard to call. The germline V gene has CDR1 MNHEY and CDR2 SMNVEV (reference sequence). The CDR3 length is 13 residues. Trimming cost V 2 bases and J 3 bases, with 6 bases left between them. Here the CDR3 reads CASSLRVTDTQYF. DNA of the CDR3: TGTGCCAGCAGTTTAAGGGTTACAGATACGCAGTATTTT.

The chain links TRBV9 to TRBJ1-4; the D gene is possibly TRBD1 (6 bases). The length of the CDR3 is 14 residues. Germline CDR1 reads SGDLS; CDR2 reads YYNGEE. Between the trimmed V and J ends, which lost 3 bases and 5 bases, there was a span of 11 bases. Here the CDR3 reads CASSADRKNEKLFF. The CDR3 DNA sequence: TGTGCCAGCAGCGCGGACAGAAAAAATGAAAAACTGTTTTTT. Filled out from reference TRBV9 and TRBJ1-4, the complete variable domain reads DSGVTQTPKHLITATGQRVTLRCSPRSGDLSVYWYQQSLDQGLQFLIQYYNGEERAKGNILERFSAQQFPDLHSELNLSSLELGDSALYFCASSADRKNEKLFFGSGTQLSVL.

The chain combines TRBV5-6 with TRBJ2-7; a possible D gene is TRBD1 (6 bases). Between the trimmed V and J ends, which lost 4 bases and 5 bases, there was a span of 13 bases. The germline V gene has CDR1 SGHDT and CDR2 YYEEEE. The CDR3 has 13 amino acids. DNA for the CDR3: TGTGCCAGCAGCCGGCCCAGGGGCCACGAGCAGTACTTC. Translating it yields CASSRPRGHEQYF.

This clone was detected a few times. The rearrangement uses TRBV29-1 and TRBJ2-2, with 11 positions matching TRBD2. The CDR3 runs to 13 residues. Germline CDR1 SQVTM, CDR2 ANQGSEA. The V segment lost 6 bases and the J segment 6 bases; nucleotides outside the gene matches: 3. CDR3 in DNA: TGCAGCGTACTAGCGGGAGCTGCCGGGGAGCTGTTTTTT. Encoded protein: CSVLAGAAGELFF.

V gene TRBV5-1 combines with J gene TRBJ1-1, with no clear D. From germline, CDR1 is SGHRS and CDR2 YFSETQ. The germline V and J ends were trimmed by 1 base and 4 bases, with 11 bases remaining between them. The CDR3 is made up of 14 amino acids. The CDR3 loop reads CASSLSVGSTEAFF. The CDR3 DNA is TGCGCCAGCAGCTTGAGTGTTGGTAGCACTGAAGCTTTCTTT. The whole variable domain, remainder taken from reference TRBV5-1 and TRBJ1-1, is KAGVTQTPRYLIKTRGQQVTLSCSPISGHRSVSWYQQTPGQGLQFLFEYFSETQRNKGNFPGRFSGRQFSNSRSEMNVSTLELGDSALYLCASSLSVGSTEAFFGQGTRLTVV.

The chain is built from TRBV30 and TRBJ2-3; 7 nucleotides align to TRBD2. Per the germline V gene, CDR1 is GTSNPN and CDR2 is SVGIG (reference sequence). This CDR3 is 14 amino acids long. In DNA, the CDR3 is TGTTCCTCAGACGGGGGACTAAGCACAGATACGCAGTATTTT. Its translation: CSSDGGLSTDTQYF. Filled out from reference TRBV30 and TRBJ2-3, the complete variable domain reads SQTIHQWPATLVQPVGSPLSLECTVEGTSNPNLYWYRQAAGRGLQLLFYSVGIGQISSEVPQNLSASRPQDRQFILSSKKLLLSDSGFYLCSSDGGLSTDTQYFGPGTRLTVL.

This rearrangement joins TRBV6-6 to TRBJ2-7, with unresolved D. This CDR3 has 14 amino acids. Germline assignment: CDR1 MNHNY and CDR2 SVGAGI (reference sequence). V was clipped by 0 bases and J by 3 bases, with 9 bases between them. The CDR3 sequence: CASSYSKQLYEQYF. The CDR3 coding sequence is TGTGCCAGCAGTTACTCGAAACAGCTCTACGAGCAGTACTTC.

This CDR3 reads CASSPGLIAKNIQYF. The CDR3, as DNA: TGTGCCAGCAGCCCAGGACTGATAGCCAAAAACATTCAGTACTTC. This rearrangement joins TRBV7-3 to TRBJ2-4, with TRBD2 as a possible D gene (5 bases). V was clipped by 5 bases and J by 0 bases, with 11 bases between them. CDR1 is SGHTA and CDR2 is FQGTGA in the germline V gene. CDR3 length equals 15 residues.

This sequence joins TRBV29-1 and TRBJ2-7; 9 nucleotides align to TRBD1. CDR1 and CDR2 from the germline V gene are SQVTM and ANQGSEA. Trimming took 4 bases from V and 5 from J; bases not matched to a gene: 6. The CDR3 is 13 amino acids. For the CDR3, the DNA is TGCAGCGTTGGTGGGACAGGGTTCCACGAGCAGTACTTC. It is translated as CSVGGTGFHEQYF.